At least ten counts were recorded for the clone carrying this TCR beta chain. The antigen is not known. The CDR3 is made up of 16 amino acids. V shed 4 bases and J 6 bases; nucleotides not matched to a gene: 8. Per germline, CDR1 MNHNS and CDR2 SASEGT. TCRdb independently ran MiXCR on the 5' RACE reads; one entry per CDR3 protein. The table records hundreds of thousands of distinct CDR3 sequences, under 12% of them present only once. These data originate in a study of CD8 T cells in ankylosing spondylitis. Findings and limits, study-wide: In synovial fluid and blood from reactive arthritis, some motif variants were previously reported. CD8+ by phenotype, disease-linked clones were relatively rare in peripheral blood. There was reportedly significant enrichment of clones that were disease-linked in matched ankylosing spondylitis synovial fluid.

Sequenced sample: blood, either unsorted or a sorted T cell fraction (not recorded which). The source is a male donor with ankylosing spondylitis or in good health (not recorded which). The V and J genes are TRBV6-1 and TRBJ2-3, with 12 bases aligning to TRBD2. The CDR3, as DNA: TGTGCCAGCAGTGTAGAACTAGCGGGGGGAATTGATACGCAGTATTTT. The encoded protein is CASSVELAGGIDTQYF.